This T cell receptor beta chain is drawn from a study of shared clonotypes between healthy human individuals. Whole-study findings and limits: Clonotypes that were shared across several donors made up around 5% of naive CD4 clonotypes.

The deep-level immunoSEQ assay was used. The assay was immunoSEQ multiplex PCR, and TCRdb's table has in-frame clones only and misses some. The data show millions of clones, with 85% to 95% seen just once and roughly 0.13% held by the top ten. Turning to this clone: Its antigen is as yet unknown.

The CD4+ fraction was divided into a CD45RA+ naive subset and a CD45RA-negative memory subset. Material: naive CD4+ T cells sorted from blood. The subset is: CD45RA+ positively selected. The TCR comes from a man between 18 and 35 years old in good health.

The CDR3 nucleotides are TGCGCCAGCAGTAACGGGGACAGGGGGATCTACACCTTC. Its translation is CASSNGDRGIYTF. The chain joins TRBV10-1 to TRBJ1-2; 11 bases match TRBD1. Looked up from germline, CDR1 is WNHNN and CDR2 is SYGVQD (reference sequence). The CDR3 has 13 amino acids. Germline trimming cut 5 bases from V and 10 bases from J; bases unmatched to any gene: 6.